The T cell receptor beta chain under discussion was sequenced for a study of T cells in localized non-small cell lung cancer. Produced via immunoSEQ multiplex PCR; TCRdb's table is partial and in-frame only. The repertoire consists of under 75,000 clones, with approximately 87% occurring once and the leading ten covering 21%. Study-level points and caveats: Without multi-region sequencing, intratumor heterogeneity could not be excluded. Longer overall survival was associated with a higher density of T cells in the blood.

Turning to this clone: Its specificity is not known.

The CDR3 is 15 amino acids. Germline CDR1 LNHDA, CDR2 SQIVND (reference sequence). V dropped 3 bases and J dropped 3; count of bases not matched to a gene: 2. This rearrangement joins TRBV19 to TRBJ2-1; 10 nucleotides line up with TRBD1. Sample: peripheral blood, taken before any cancer treatment. This sequence was found in a male donor aged 60 or over with stage III squamous cell lung carcinoma. The CDR3 region is CASSMGDRGYNEQFF. The CDR3 DNA sequence: TGTGCCAGTAGTATGGGGGACAGGGGCTACAATGAGCAGTTCTTC.